What follows are 6 T cell receptor beta chains derived from one specimen sequenced in a study of CXCR3-negative and CXCR3-positive naive CD8 T cells. Whole-study findings and limits: The TRB CDR3s that CXCR3-positive naive cells carried were more hydrophobic than those of CXCR3-negative naive cells.

The antigens for these receptors are not known. The libraries of TRB cDNA were prepared using 5' RACE with UMI labels. TCRdb reprocessed the 5' RACE reads and reports one entry per CDR3 protein, with no DNA. The sample table sets out about 120,000 distinct CDR3 sequences. The sequenced material came from naive CXCR3+ CD8+ T cells from blood. Subset meaning: CD45RO-CCR7+CD27+CD95- naive CD8+ T cells expressing CXCR3 (TNR3+). Receptors originate from a human donor in good health. Some clones in this sample may be carry-over from other donors' samples.

V gene TRBV29-1 combines with J gene TRBJ1-1; TCRdb lists TRBD1, though no DNA is available to test this call. CDR1 is SQVTM and CDR2 is ANQGSEA in the germline V gene. This CDR3 has 12 residues. CDR3 residues: CSVTGLNTEAFF. Full variable domain (remainder filled in from reference TRBV29-1 and TRBJ1-1): SAVISQKPSRDICQRGTSLTIQCQVDSQVTMMFWYRQQPGQSLTLIATANQGSEATYESGFVIDKFPISRPNLTFSTLTVSNMSPEDSSIYLCSVTGLNTEAFFGQGTRLTVV.

The chain links TRBV20-1 to TRBJ2-1; there is no DNA to check the TCRdb D call of TRBD1. Germline V lookup: CDR1 DFQATT, CDR2 SNEGSKA (reference sequence). The CDR3 is 16 residues long. CDR3 sequence: CSARDPGTEPYNEQFF.

J is TRBJ2-7 and V is TRBV28; no DNA is available, so the TRBD2 call from TCRdb remains unchecked. CDR1 MDHEN and CDR2 SYDVKM come from the germline V gene. This CDR3 region has 15 residues. The CDR3 protein is CASSILSGVTCEQYF.

The chain uses TRBV5-1 and TRBJ1-1; TCRdb picks TRBD1, but there is no DNA to check that call. The CDR3 loop spans 16 amino acids. Germline CDR1 and CDR2: SGHRS and YFSETQ. CDR3 sequence: CASSKATGAMNTEAFF.

The chain links TRBV27 to TRBJ1-6; TCRdb selects TRBD1, and the lack of DNA leaves this call unchecked. The CDR3 runs 14 residues. The V gene's germline CDR1 is MNHEY and CDR2 SMNVEV (reference sequence). This CDR3 is CASRRTGGNSPLHF.

The chain recombines TRBV29-1 with TRBJ2-1; no DNA is available, so the TRBD1 call from TCRdb remains unchecked. Germline CDR1 is SQVTM and CDR2 is ANQGSEA. The CDR3 covers 15 residues. CDR3 region: CSGRPGTGIFDEQFF.